Presented here are 25 T cell receptor beta chains from one specimen sequenced in a study of T cell responses to AZD1222 COVID-19 vaccine. Sequenced by immunoSEQ multiplex PCR; TCRdb stores in-frame clones only, minus some. Of about 120,000 clones in the sample, 90% to 95% were seen once. This material consisted of peripheral blood, taken 28 days after the second AZD1222 dose. These receptors all come from an adult who received the AZD1222 COVID-19 vaccine.

This clone was observed once. The DNA for the CDR3 is TGTGCCAGCAGTGCGGGACTCTCTGGAAACACCATATATTTT. This translates into CASSAGLSGNTIYF. The V call is TRBV11-3, the J call TRBJ1-3; a possible D gene is TRBD1 (5 bases). Trimming stripped 6 bases from V and 0 bases from J, with 9 bases between. The CDR3 has 14 residues. The germline gives CDR1 SGHNT, CDR2 YENEEA.

V is TRBV7-8 and J is TRBJ1-1, with 9 bases identical to TRBD1. The CDR3 contains 15 residues. CDR1 is SGHVS and CDR2 is FQNEAQ in the germline V gene. J gave up 6 bases and V 3 bases, and 8 bases lay outside the gene matches. CDR3 nucleotides: TGTGCCAGCAGCTTTCACAACAGGGGGCTCTCTGAAGCTTTCTTT. It is translated as CASSFHNRGLSEAFF.

The chain uses TRBV7-9 and TRBJ2-7; tentatively, D is TRBD1 (7 bases). V was cut by 4 bases and J by 3 bases, with 13 bases left in between. This CDR3 region has 14 residues. From germline, CDR1 is SEHNR and CDR2 FQNEAQ (reference sequence). The CDR3: CASSYTQGGYEQYF. The DNA of the CDR3 is TGTGCCAGCAGCTACACTCAGGGGGGCTACGAGCAGTACTTC.

J is TRBJ2-3 and V is TRBV10-1; D possibly corresponds to TRBD1 (5 bases). Germline V gene lookup returns CDR1 WNHNN and CDR2 SYGVQD (reference sequence). The CDR3 covers 15 residues. With 0 bases removed from V and 2 bases from J, the gap between germline ends came to 9 bases. CDR3 sequence reads: CASSESRGFTDTQYF. The DNA of the CDR3 is TGCGCCAGCAGTGAGTCAAGGGGATTCACAGATACGCAGTATTTT.

The V gene is TRBV2, the J gene TRBJ2-5; the match to TRBD2 covers 9 bases. Trimming at V came to 8 bases and at J to 4 bases, leaving 11 bases not matched to a gene. The CDR3 runs 15 residues. Per the germline V gene, CDR1 is SNHLY and CDR2 is FYNNEI. CDR3 DNA sequence: TGTGCCAGCCGAGAGGCGGGAGGGCCTCGAGAGACCCAGTACTTC. It yields the protein CASREAGGPRETQYF.

This rearrangement joins TRBV15 to TRBJ2-3; 8 nucleotides match TRBD2. Looked up from germline, CDR1 is LNHNV and CDR2 is YYDKDF (reference sequence). V lost 0 bases, J lost 4 bases, and 6 bases stayed unmatched. The CDR3 has 16 residues. The CDR3 spells CATSRDPGGLSDTQYF. Written as DNA, the CDR3 is TGTGCCACCAGCAGAGATCCGGGAGGGCTCTCAGATACGCAGTATTTT.

The rearrangement links TRBV5-1 to TRBJ2-3; D is uncertain. V lost 1 base and J 5 bases, leaving 5 bases between the germline ends. The CDR3 has 12 amino acids. Per the germline V gene, CDR1 is SGHRS and CDR2 is YFSETQ. The CDR3 DNA is TGCGCCAGCAGCTTGCTGGAAGATACGCAGTATTTT. It yields the protein CASSLLEDTQYF.

The J gene is TRBJ2-2, the V gene TRBV29-1; TRBD1 is a possible D gene (5 bases). Germline-derived CDR1 and CDR2 are SQVTM and ANQGSEA. The CDR3 length is 14 residues. Trimming took 4 bases from V and 6 from J, leaving 15 bases between them. The CDR3 DNA is TGCAGCGTTGTGCGGCAGGGTGGAGCCGGGGAGCTGTTTTTT. It codes for CSVVRQGGAGELFF.

The J gene is TRBJ1-2, the V gene TRBV5-4; D perhaps matches TRBD1 (6 bases). The CDR3 totals 12 residues. CDR1 and CDR2 (germline): SGHNT, YYREEE (reference sequence). CDR3 amino acids: CALGEGGYGYTF. As DNA, the CDR3 is TGTGCTTTAGGGGAAGGGGGCTATGGCTACACCTTC. The full variable domain, completed using reference TRBV5-4 and TRBJ1-2, is ETGVTQSPTHLIKTRGQQVTLRCSSQSGHNTVSWYQQALGQGPQFIFQYYREEENGRGNFPPRFSGLQFPNYSSELNVNALELDDSALYLCALGEGGYGYTFGSGTRLTVV.

V is TRBV7-2 and J is TRBJ1-6, with D hard to call. Trimming cost V 2 bases and J 11 bases, with 10 bases left between them. CDR3 length equals 13 residues. Germline assignment: CDR1 SGHTA and CDR2 FQGNSA. CDR3 sequence (DNA): TGTGCCAGCAGCTTAAATTGGGTTGCACCCCTCCACTTT. Residues: CASSLNWVAPLHF.

V usage is TRBV7-9 and J usage is TRBJ2-3; D is perhaps TRBD1 or TRBD2 (5 bases each). Per germline, CDR1 SEHNR and CDR2 FQNEAQ (reference sequence). The CDR3 runs 16 residues. V lost 0 bases to trimming and J lost 6 bases, with 16 bases between them. CDR3 sequence: CASSLAGTRFLDTQYF. The CDR3 nucleotides are TGTGCCAGCAGCTTAGCTGGGACCCGTTTCTTGGATACGCAGTATTTT.

The genes are TRBV7-8 and TRBJ1-6; D not resolved. CDR1 is SGHVS and CDR2 is FQNEAQ in the germline V gene. V was cut by 5 bases and J by 4 bases, with 15 bases left in between. This CDR3 has 16 residues. In DNA form, the CDR3 reads TGTGCCAGCAGCCTAGGTGGTCTCAGTTATAATTCACCCCTCCACTTT. Translated: CASSLGGLSYNSPLHF.

The chain employs TRBV10-3 and TRBJ2-7; the D gene is possibly TRBD2 (7 bases). The CDR3 has 14 amino acids. Trimming took off 7 bases at V and 5 bases at J, with 18 bases between the two ends. Germline V gene sequence: CDR1 ENHRY, CDR2 SYGVKD. The CDR3 sequence: CAIIVAGDMHEQYF. In DNA form, the CDR3 reads TGTGCCATCATTGTCGCGGGGGACATGCACGAGCAGTACTTC.

CDR3 loop: CATSRDYSEGALLDGYTF. CDR3 nucleotides: TGTGCCACCAGCAGAGATTATTCGGAGGGGGCGCTTTTAGACGGCTACACCTTC. This chain joins TRBV15 and TRBJ1-2; the match to TRBD1 covers 7 bases. CDR1 LNHNV and CDR2 YYDKDF come from the germline V gene (reference sequence). Losses at the gene ends were 0 bases for V and 8 bases for J; bases not matched to a gene: 18. This CDR3 is built from 18 residues.

This chain links TRBV27 with TRBJ2-1; 15 nucleotides match TRBD2. Germline V gives CDR1 MNHEY, CDR2 SMNVEV (reference sequence). V shed 3 bases, J shed 7 bases, and the junction held 1 base outside the gene matches. CDR3 length: 15 amino acids. The DNA for the CDR3 is TGTGCCAGCAGTTTTGGGACTAGCGGGGGGAATGAGCAGTTCTTC. It yields the protein CASSFGTSGGNEQFF.

The CDR3 nucleotides read TGTGCCAGCTCACCCTACACGGGAAGGGACACCGGGGAGCTGTTTTTT. Protein: CASSPYTGRDTGELFF. The gene calls are TRBV18 and TRBJ2-2; possibly TRBD2 for D (5 bases). CDR3 length equals 16 residues. The germline V gene has CDR1 KGHSH and CDR2 LQKENI. V was cut by 3 bases and J by 3 bases, with 14 bases left in between. The full variable domain, with the rest looked up from reference TRBV18 and TRBJ2-2, is NAGVMQNPRHLVRRRGQEARLRCSPMKGHSHVYWYRQLPEEGLKFMVYLQKENIIDESGMPKERFSAEFPKEGPSILRIQQVVRGDSAAYFCASSPYTGRDTGELFFGEGSRLTVL.

This clone showed up just a few times. This chain joins TRBV4-3 and TRBJ1-1; D is possibly TRBD1 (5 bases). The CDR3 spans 16 residues. Trimming took off 1 base at V and 5 bases at J, with 17 bases between the two ends. Germline assignment: CDR1 LGHNA and CDR2 YSLEER. The CDR3 DNA reads as TGCGCCAGCAGCCAAGGACTTGGGGCGGTAGGGACTGAAGCTTTCTTT. It translates to CASSQGLGAVGTEAFF.

This sequence joins TRBV7-9 and TRBJ1-6; 9 nucleotides align to TRBD1. The CDR3 is 16 residues long. The germline V gene encodes CDR1 SEHNR and CDR2 FQNEAQ (reference sequence). The ends lost 4 bases at V and 6 bases at J; junction bases unmatched: 7. The CDR3 here is CASSSSGQGRNSPLHF. As DNA, the CDR3 is TGTGCCAGCAGCTCATCCGGACAGGGGCGTAATTCACCCCTCCACTTT.

The V gene is TRBV19, the J gene TRBJ2-2; D is unresolved. In germline, CDR1 is LNHDA, CDR2 SQIVND (reference sequence). The CDR3 covers 15 residues. Deletions cut 3 bases from V and 6 bases from J, with 14 bases between. Here the CDR3 DNA reads TGTGCCAGTAGTATCGGCGAGGCACGGGCCGGGGAGCTGTTTTTT. Amino acids: CASSIGEARAGELFF.

This clone was recorded only once. One end of the junction is discordant with germline, which a read error may explain. The chain is built from TRBV7-7 and TRBJ2-5, with D tentatively TRBD1 or TRBD2 (5 bases each). Germline CDR1 SSHAT, CDR2 FNYEAQ (reference sequence). CDR3 length equals 15 residues. The CDR3 DNA reads as TGTGCTAGCAGCTTCGGGACCGTTAGGGAAGAGACCCAGTACTTC. It encodes CASSFGTVREETQYF.

The chain carries TRBV4-1 and TRBJ2-5; no definite D call. The ends were cut back, 3 bases at V and 4 bases at J, with 9 bases in the middle. From germline, CDR1 is MGHRA and CDR2 YSYEKL. The CDR3 covers 13 residues. CDR3 DNA: TGCGCCAGCAGCCAGACCTCACGAGAGACCCAGTACTTC. As protein: CASSQTSRETQYF.

The chain links TRBV15 to TRBJ1-2; no reliable D call. The CDR3 spans 11 residues. Trimming took 5 bases from V and 5 from J, leaving 6 bases between them. CDR1 and CDR2 from the germline V gene are LNHNV and YYDKDF (reference sequence). The CDR3 protein is CATSQGYGYTF. As DNA, the CDR3 is TGTGCCACCAGCCAAGGGTATGGCTACACCTTC.

This chain joins TRBV2 and TRBJ2-6; perhaps TRBD2 as D (6 bases). CDR1 SNHLY and CDR2 FYNNEI come from the germline V gene. The length of the CDR3 is 14 residues. Deletions cut 9 bases from V and 1 base from J, with 10 bases between. The CDR3 spells CARAGRSGANVLTF. CDR3 DNA: TGTGCCAGAGCGGGCAGGTCTGGGGCCAACGTCCTGACTTTC.

The rearrangement links TRBV5-1 to TRBJ1-1; D might be TRBD1 (6 bases). Deletions cut 4 bases from V and 1 base from J, with 17 bases between. This CDR3 is 16 amino acids long. Germline values: CDR1 SGHRS, CDR2 YFSETQ. The CDR3 region is CASSLRETGRNTEAFF. CDR3 bases: TGCGCCAGCAGCCTCCGGGAAACAGGGAGGAACACTGAAGCTTTCTTT.

This clone appeared a single time. In DNA form, the CDR3 reads TGCGCCAGCAGCTTTGGGACAGCCAACACTGAAGCTTTCTTT. It specifies CASSFGTANTEAFF. This chain joins TRBV5-1 and TRBJ1-1; TRBD1 agrees at 7 bases. Looked up from germline, CDR1 is SGHRS and CDR2 is YFSETQ. The V and J ends lost 2 bases and 2 bases, in that order; junction bases with no gene match: 3. CDR3 length: 14 amino acids.